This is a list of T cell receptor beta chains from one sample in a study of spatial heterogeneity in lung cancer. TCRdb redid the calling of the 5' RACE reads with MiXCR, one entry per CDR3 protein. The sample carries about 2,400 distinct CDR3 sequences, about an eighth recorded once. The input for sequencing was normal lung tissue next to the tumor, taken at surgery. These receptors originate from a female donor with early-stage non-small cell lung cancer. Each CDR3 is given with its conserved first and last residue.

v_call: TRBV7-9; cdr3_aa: CASSPTGGANTEAFF
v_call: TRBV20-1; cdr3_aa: CSAKETGGDSPLHF
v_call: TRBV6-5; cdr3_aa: CASRPLTGSHEQYF
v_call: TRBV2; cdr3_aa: CASSESIGGSYEQYF
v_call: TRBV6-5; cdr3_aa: CASRKIAGGGTGELFF
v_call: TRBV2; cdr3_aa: CASSSGRTYNEQFF
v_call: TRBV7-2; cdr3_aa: CASSPDYFSYEQYF
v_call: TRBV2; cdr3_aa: CASSYSGTGAYEQYF
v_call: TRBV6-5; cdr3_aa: CASSYSGAQTNEKLFF
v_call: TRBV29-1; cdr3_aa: CSVVLGQNYGYTF
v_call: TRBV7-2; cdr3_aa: CASSLAPVQPQHF
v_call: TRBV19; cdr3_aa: CASSTLEGVRYEQYF
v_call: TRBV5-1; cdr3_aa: CASSRETGRGEQYF
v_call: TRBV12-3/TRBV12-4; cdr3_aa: CASSLFLYEQYF
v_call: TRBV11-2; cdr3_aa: CASSPGGEQYF
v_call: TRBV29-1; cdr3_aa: CSVEKDRNYGYTF
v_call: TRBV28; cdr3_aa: CASSFRADGGRKILHF
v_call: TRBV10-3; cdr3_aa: CAISAGTSGGNEQFF
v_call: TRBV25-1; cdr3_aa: CASRQGSYEQYF
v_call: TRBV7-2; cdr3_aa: CASSVGQGVLEQYF
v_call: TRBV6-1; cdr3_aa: CASSEVGIGGKPQHF
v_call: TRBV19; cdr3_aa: CASRPNNQPQHF
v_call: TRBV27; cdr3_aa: CASSLGQNTEAFF
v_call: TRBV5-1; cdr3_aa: CASGEANTEAFF
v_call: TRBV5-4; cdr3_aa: CASSPGQQNSGNTIYF
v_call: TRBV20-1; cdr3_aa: CSARDGSGANVLTF
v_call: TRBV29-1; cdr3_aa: CSVGAIGQGLSLYF
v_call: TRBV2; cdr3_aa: CASSESNYNEQFF
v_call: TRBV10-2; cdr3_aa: CASSSRGGATQYF
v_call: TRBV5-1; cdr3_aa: CASSDGTGGLDTQYF
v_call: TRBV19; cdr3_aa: CASSETGSNKEYF
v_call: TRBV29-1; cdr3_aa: CSVELVEATSYGYTF
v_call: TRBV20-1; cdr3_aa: CSASSSGGAGETQYF
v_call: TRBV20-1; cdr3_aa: CSARPLGQGAMNTEAFF
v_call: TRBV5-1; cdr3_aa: CASSIGQGGMNTEAFF
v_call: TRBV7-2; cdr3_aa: CASSPRPGYEQFF
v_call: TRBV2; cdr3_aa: CASNDQLGTGRPGANVLTF
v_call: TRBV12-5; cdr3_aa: CASGLYSDGIEAFF
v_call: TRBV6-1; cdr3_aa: CASSVRSNPPQPQHF
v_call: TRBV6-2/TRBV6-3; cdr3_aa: CASSYALDSGDTDTQYF
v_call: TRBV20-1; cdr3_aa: CSATYSTEQYF
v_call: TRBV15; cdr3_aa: CATSRAVGGAEAFF
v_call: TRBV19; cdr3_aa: CASSLQGPFYNEQFF
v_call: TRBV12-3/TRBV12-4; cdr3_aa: CASSARDRRTYEQYF
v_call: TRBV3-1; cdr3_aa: CASSQDLARVYEQYF
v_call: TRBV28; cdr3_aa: CASSLWWRQGQYF
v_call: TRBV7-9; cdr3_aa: CASSPLTGDTQYF
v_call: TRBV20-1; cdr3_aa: CSAIQTGMEAFF
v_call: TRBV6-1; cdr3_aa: CASSLYTDTQYF
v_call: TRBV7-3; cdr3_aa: CASSLYGISMNTEAFF
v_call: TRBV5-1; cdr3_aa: CASRAEGGNTGELFF
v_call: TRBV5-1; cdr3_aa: CASSLAAMNTEAFF
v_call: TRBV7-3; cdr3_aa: CASSSGLATDTQYF
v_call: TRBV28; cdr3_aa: CASSKTGAANQPQHF
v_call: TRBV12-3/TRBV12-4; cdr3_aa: CASSPGTSGGYEQFF
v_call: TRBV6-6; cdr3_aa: CASSYLRTLSYEQYF
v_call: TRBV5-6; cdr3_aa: CASSWRGQFGNQPQHF
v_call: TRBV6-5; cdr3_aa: CASSYQQGRIMNTEAFF
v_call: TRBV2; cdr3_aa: CASSPPLHF
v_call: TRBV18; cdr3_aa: CASSPRWTVNEQFF